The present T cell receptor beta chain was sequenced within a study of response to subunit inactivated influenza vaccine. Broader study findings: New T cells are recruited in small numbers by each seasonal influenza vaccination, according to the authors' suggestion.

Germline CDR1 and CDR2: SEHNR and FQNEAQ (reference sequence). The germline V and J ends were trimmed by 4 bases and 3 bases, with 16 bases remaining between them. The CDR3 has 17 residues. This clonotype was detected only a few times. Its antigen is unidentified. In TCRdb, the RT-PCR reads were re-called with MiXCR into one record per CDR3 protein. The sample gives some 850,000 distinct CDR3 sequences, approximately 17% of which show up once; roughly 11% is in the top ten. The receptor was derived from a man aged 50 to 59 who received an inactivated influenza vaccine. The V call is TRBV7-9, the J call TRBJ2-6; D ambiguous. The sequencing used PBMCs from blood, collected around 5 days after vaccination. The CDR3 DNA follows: TGTGCCAGCAGCTCCTTCCAGGCTCATGGTGGGGCCAACGTCCTGACTTTC. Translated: CASSSFQAHGGANVLTF.